What follows are 25 T cell receptor beta chains derived from one specimen sequenced in a study of beta chain features in type 1 diabetes. The sequenced template was cDNA made from the entire isolated RNA. Repertoires were generated with immunoSEQ multiplex PCR, while TCRdb's copy carries only in-frame clones and drops some. The table includes 220,000 or so clones, approximately 70% detected once. Sequencing was performed on naive CD4+ T cells from blood. The receptor source for this set is a man younger than 40 in good health.

This clone was seen only a few times. The J gene is TRBJ2-5, the V gene TRBV2; D may be TRBD1 (5 bases). The CDR3 runs to 12 residues. Germline values: CDR1 SNHLY, CDR2 FYNNEI. Trimming left V 6 bases short and J 4 bases short, with 9 bases between. The CDR3 is CASRPDRETQYF. In nucleotides, the CDR3 is TGTGCCAGCAGGCCCGACAGAGAGACCCAGTACTTC.

The V and J genes are TRBV4-3 and TRBJ2-3; 9 bases agree with TRBD1. Germline CDR1 LGHNA, CDR2 YSLEER. The CDR3 runs 16 residues. J was trimmed by 1 base and V by 0 bases; bases with no gene match: 2. This CDR3 reads CASSQDGQGRTDTQYF. The CDR3 coding sequence is TGCGCCAGCAGCCAAGACGGACAGGGGCGCACAGATACGCAGTATTTT.

This sequence joins TRBV13 and TRBJ1-2; possible D gene TRBD1, 6 bases. The CDR3 is 13 amino acids. Trimming removed 9 bases at V and 4 bases at J, with 15 bases between. Germline loops: CDR1 PRHDT, CDR2 FYEKMQ (reference sequence). The CDR3 bases are TGTGCCAGTTTCCAACAGGGCTCCTATGGCTACACCTTC. Residues: CASFQQGSYGYTF.

The rearrangement uses TRBV30 and TRBJ2-3, with 7 bases matching TRBD1. V was clipped by 2 bases and J by 2 bases; unmatched bases: 10. The V gene's germline CDR1 is GTSNPN and CDR2 SVGIG (reference sequence). CDR3 length equals 16 residues. The CDR3 sequence is CAWSLTDREYTDTQYF. CDR3 coding DNA: TGTGCCTGGAGTTTAACCGACAGGGAATACACAGATACGCAGTATTTT.

This chain joins TRBV29-1 and TRBJ1-2; 8 bases align to TRBD1. V dropped 7 bases and J dropped 3; count of bases not matched to a gene: 4. This CDR3 is 12 amino acids long. Germline assignment: CDR1 SQVTM and CDR2 ANQGSEA. The CDR3 reads CSALTGDYGYTF. The CDR3 bases are TGCAGCGCCCTGACAGGGGACTATGGCTACACCTTC. Filled out from reference TRBV29-1 and TRBJ1-2, the complete variable domain reads SAVISQKPSRDICQRGTSLTIQCQVDSQVTMMFWYRQQPGQSLTLIATANQGSEATYESGFVIDKFPISRPNLTFSTLTVSNMSPEDSSIYLCSALTGDYGYTFGSGTRLTVV.

The chain is built from TRBV25-1 and TRBJ2-3; D unresolved. The CDR3 runs 13 residues. Germline CDR1 and CDR2: MGHDK and SYGVNS. Trimming removed 11 bases from V and 2 bases from J, with 14 bases in between. CDR3 coding DNA: TGTGCCGGACGCCACCCGGCCACAGATACGCAGTATTTT. Residues: CAGRHPATDTQYF. The entire variable domain, with the rest obtained from reference TRBV25-1 and TRBJ2-3, is as follows: EADIYQTPRYLVIGTGKKITLECSQTMGHDKMYWYQQDPGMELHLIHYSYGVNSTEKGDLSSESTVSRIRTEHFPLTLESARPSHTSQYLCAGRHPATDTQYFGPGTRLTVL.

This chain uses TRBV29-1 with TRBJ2-7, with 7 bases matching TRBD2. Germline V lookup: CDR1 SQVTM, CDR2 ANQGSEA. V was pared by 0 bases and J by 0 bases, with 5 bases of the junction left unmatched. CDR3 length equals 15 residues. CDR3 sequence (DNA): TGCAGCGTTGAAGATCGGAGCGGGAACTCCTACGAGCAGTACTTC. It is translated as CSVEDRSGNSYEQYF.

The chain joins TRBV11-2 to TRBJ2-5; either TRBD1 or TRBD2 may supply D (5 bases each). The CDR3 length is 12 residues. In germline, CDR1 is SGHAT, CDR2 FQNNGV. V lost 6 bases and J lost 5, with 10 bases in between. This CDR3 is CASSSGRETQYF. The CDR3 region has the DNA TGTGCCAGCAGTTCGGGACGTGAGACCCAGTACTTC.

The J gene is TRBJ2-2, the V gene TRBV30; 7 bases match TRBD1. Germline CDR1 is GTSNPN and CDR2 is SVGIG (reference sequence). The J segment lost 6 bases and the V segment lost 0 bases, leaving 10 bases of the junction unmatched. This CDR3 is 16 amino acids long. The CDR3 here is CAWSVVGGFSPGELFF. The CDR3 DNA reads as TGTGCCTGGAGTGTGGTAGGGGGCTTCAGTCCCGGGGAGCTGTTTTTT.

The V call is TRBV29-1, the J call TRBJ2-1; D gene ambiguous. CDR1 and CDR2 (germline): SQVTM, ANQGSEA. This CDR3 spans 13 amino acids. Trimming took off 5 bases at V and 0 bases at J, with 8 bases between the two ends. The CDR3 DNA reads TGCAGCGTTAACGAGTACTCCTACAATGAGCAGTTCTTC. Translated, it gives CSVNEYSYNEQFF.

The chain uses TRBV7-9 and TRBJ2-5, with D perhaps TRBD1 (5 bases). Trimming took off 1 base at V and 4 bases at J, with 13 bases between the two ends. The CDR3 is made up of 15 amino acids. The germline V gene has CDR1 SEHNR and CDR2 FQNEAQ (reference sequence). The CDR3 here is CASSLGVTARETQYF. Here the CDR3 DNA reads TGTGCCAGCAGCTTAGGCGTGACAGCTCGAGAGACCCAGTACTTC.

The rearrangement uses TRBV4-3 and TRBJ2-1; the D is unclear. This CDR3 region has 13 residues. The ends were cut back, 6 bases at V and 5 bases at J, with 11 bases in the middle. CDR1 is LGHNA, CDR2 YSLEER, per germline. The CDR3 nucleotides read TGCGCCAGCAGGCGGACCGATCACAATGAGCAGTTCTTC. This gives the protein CASRRTDHNEQFF.

The rearrangement uses TRBV30 and TRBJ2-1; D is unresolved. From germline, CDR1 is GTSNPN and CDR2 SVGIG (reference sequence). V was trimmed by 5 bases and J by 0 bases, leaving 11 bases between them. This CDR3 is built from 14 residues. The CDR3 protein is CAWEAYGSYNEQFF. The CDR3, as DNA: TGTGCCTGGGAAGCGTACGGCTCCTACAATGAGCAGTTCTTC.

This clone was counted only a few times. The rearrangement links TRBV30 to TRBJ1-2; no clear D gene. Looked up from germline, CDR1 is GTSNPN and CDR2 is SVGIG (reference sequence). There are 13 residues in the CDR3. V was trimmed by 1 base and J by 1 base, leaving 7 bases between them. CDR3: CAWSDGDNYGYTF. The DNA of the CDR3 is TGTGCCTGGAGTGATGGGGATAACTATGGCTACACCTTC.

Notes on this clone: The sample holds other DNA sequences that translate to the same CDR3. The chain is built from TRBV5-1 and TRBJ2-1; possible D gene TRBD2, 5 bases. This CDR3 has 15 amino acids. V was pared by 4 bases and J by 0 bases, with 11 bases between. Per the germline V gene, CDR1 is SGHRS and CDR2 is YFSETQ. The CDR3 reads CASSVAGGSYNEQFF. The CDR3 nucleotides read TGCGCCAGCAGCGTCGCGGGCGGCTCCTACAATGAGCAGTTCTTC.

The chain employs TRBV30 and TRBJ1-6; no reliable D call. This CDR3 has 11 residues. Between the trimmed V and J ends, which lost 2 bases and 15 bases, there was a span of 11 bases. Germline lookup yields CDR1 GTSNPN and CDR2 SVGIG (reference sequence). CDR3 sequence reads: CAWSSLGSLHF. The CDR3 region has the DNA TGTGCCTGGAGTTCGCTTGGCAGCCTCCACTTT.

The rearrangement uses TRBV11-3 and TRBJ2-5; 10 bases are a match to TRBD2. The germline gives CDR1 SGHNT, CDR2 YENEEA. V lost 3 bases and J lost 5; bases outside the gene matches: 6. This CDR3 has 15 amino acids. In DNA, the CDR3 is TGTGCCAGCAGCTTTAGCGGGGGGCGGTTGGAGACCCAGTACTTC. Translating it yields CASSFSGGRLETQYF.

The chain joins TRBV29-1 to TRBJ2-1; no clear D gene. The V end lost 3 bases, the J end lost 8 bases, and 8 bases lay between the germline ends. CDR3 size: 11 residues. Germline values: CDR1 SQVTM, CDR2 ANQGSEA. CDR3 sequence: CSVDPGYEQFF. In nucleotides, the CDR3 is TGCAGCGTTGATCCTGGGTATGAGCAGTTCTTC.

The rearrangement uses TRBV4-3 and TRBJ2-7, with D uncertain. Trimming took 0 bases from V and 3 from J, leaving 9 bases between them. The CDR3 is made up of 14 amino acids. CDR1 is LGHNA and CDR2 is YSLEER in the germline V gene. This chain's CDR3 is CASSQDHEGYEQYF. For the CDR3, the DNA is TGCGCCAGCAGCCAAGACCATGAAGGCTACGAGCAGTACTTC.

The rearrangement links TRBV13 to TRBJ2-1, with unresolved D. CDR3 length: 17 amino acids. Germline V gene data show CDR1 as PRHDT and CDR2 as FYEKMQ (reference sequence). The V end was cut by 4 bases, the J end by 0 bases, with 16 bases between. For the CDR3, the DNA is TGTGCCAGCAGCTATAGGACCGACATTAGCTCCTACAATGAGCAGTTCTTC. Translation: CASSYRTDISSYNEQFF.

The chain has TRBV19 and TRBJ2-3; D not resolved. Germline V gives CDR1 LNHDA, CDR2 SQIVND (reference sequence). The CDR3 runs to 10 residues. The V end was cut by 8 bases, the J end by 5 bases, with 5 bases between. The CDR3 reads CASFGDTQYF. The CDR3 coding sequence is TGTGCCAGTTTCGGAGATACGCAGTATTTT.

This clone was counted only a few times. This chain uses TRBV30 with TRBJ2-2; possibly TRBD1 for D (6 bases). The germline gives CDR1 GTSNPN, CDR2 SVGIG (reference sequence). Between the trimmed V and J ends, which lost 3 bases and 2 bases, there was a span of 7 bases. The CDR3 runs to 13 residues. The DNA for the CDR3 is TGTGCCTGGAGACAGGGTAACACCGGGGAGCTGTTTTTT. Translation: CAWRQGNTGELFF.

There are a few counts of this clone. The rearrangement uses TRBV25-1 and TRBJ1-4; D is undetermined. V lost 6 bases and J lost 11, with 19 bases in between. The CDR3 is 14 amino acids. Germline CDR1 reads MGHDK; CDR2 reads SYGVNS. CDR3 in amino acids: CASSFGRAIGKLFF. The DNA of the CDR3 is TGTGCCAGCAGCTTTGGACGGGCCATTGGGAAACTGTTTTTT.

The sample holds a few counts of this clone. The chain is built from TRBV30 and TRBJ1-5; D is ambiguous. Germline V gives CDR1 GTSNPN, CDR2 SVGIG (reference sequence). V was pared by 0 bases and J by 9 bases, with 12 bases between. The CDR3 has 13 amino acids. In DNA, the CDR3 is TGTGCCTGGAGTGTACCGGAAGGATGGCCCCAGCATTTT. It encodes CAWSVPEGWPQHF.

The chain recombines TRBV7-9 with TRBJ2-4; 8 nucleotides line up with TRBD2. With V trimmed by 2 bases and J by 3 bases, 12 bases remained unmatched. The CDR3 runs to 18 residues. Looked up from germline, CDR1 is SEHNR and CDR2 is FQNEAQ (reference sequence). CDR3 nucleotides: TGTGCCAGCAGCTTAAGTTGGCCAGCGGGAGTCGGCAAAAACATTCAGTACTTC. Amino acids: CASSLSWPAGVGKNIQYF.